The clone carrying this T cell receptor beta chain occurred many times. Its antigen is still unknown. V trimming: 4 bases; J trimming: 4 bases; junction bases outside the gene matches: 14. This CDR3 has 17 amino acids. Looked up from germline, CDR1 is SGHTA and CDR2 is FQGNSA. Arm-PCR of CDR3 regions with iRepertoire HTBI primers generated TCR beta libraries. Each CDR3 protein gets one entry after TCRdb re-called the multiplex PCR reads with MiXCR. Among approximately 470,000 distinct CDR3 sequences listed, under 20% were seen once. Described time point: newly diagnosed GD, antithyroid drugs for less than 3 months. Preparation of the TCR library used RNA extracted from PBMCs. The sample comes from a study of regulatory T cells in long-lasting Graves disease. Regarding the study as a whole: There were preferences for TRBV28, TRBJ1-2 and TRBJ2-5 in persistent disease.

The same data also contributed to another study, on T cells in Graves' hyperthyroidism and ophthalmopathy. That source adds: Blood also carried most thyroid clonotypes expanded above 0.001.

The specimen comprised peripheral blood mononuclear cells (PBMCs), sampled at new diagnosis, from a patient treated with antithyroid drugs. The rearrangement links TRBV7-2 to TRBJ1-2; 8 bases are shared with TRBD1. The origin of this receptor is a man in his forties with Graves disease. Written as DNA, the CDR3 is TGTGCCAGCAGCTCTATATTGGCCCTCGGACAGGGCTATGGCTACACCTTC. It yields the protein CASSSILALGQGYGYTF. The variable domain in full, with the rest retrieved from reference TRBV7-2 and TRBJ1-2, is GAGVSQSPSNKVTEKGKDVELRCDPISGHTALYWYRQSLGQGLEFLIYFQGNSAPDKSGLPSDRFSAERTGGSVSTLTIQRTQQEDSAVYLCASSSILALGQGYGYTFGSGTRLTVV.